The 8 T cell receptor beta chains below were found in one sample sequenced in a study of T cells in localized non-small cell lung cancer. Using immunoSEQ multiplex PCR, the repertoire was profiled, and TCRdb retains in-frame clones only, with some absent. The sample shows around 96,000 clones, approximately 90% of them seen only once. The specimen was PBMCs, collected before any cancer treatment. These receptors all stem from a woman between 35 and 70 years old with stage II squamous cell lung carcinoma.

This clone was recorded once. V usage is TRBV7-6 and J usage is TRBJ2-5, with 10 nucleotides matching TRBD2. V lost 4 bases, J lost 1 base, and 3 bases stayed unmatched. The CDR3 spans 15 residues. The V gene's germline CDR1 is SGHVS and CDR2 FNYEAQ. The CDR3 spells CASSSGTSVQETQYF. The CDR3 DNA is TGTGCCAGCAGCTCCGGGACTAGCGTCCAAGAGACCCAGTACTTC.

A single count supports this clone. The V and J genes are TRBV25-1 and TRBJ2-5; no firm D call. Trimming removed 2 bases at V and 7 bases at J, with 5 bases between. The CDR3 totals 11 residues. Germline assignment: CDR1 MGHDK and CDR2 SYGVNS. CDR3 residues: CASSERWTQYF. In DNA form, the CDR3 reads TGTGCCAGCAGTGAAAGGTGGACCCAGTACTTC.

The CDR3 nucleotides read TGTGCCAGCAGCTCGCAGGAGGACAGGGGTCAGCCCCAGCATTTT. This codes for CASSSQEDRGQPQHF. The chain links TRBV27 to TRBJ1-5, with 9 nucleotides matching TRBD1. The CDR3 has 15 amino acids. The V segment lost 6 bases and the J segment 6 bases; nucleotides outside the gene matches: 9. Germline values: CDR1 MNHEY, CDR2 SMNVEV (reference sequence).

This chain joins TRBV19 and TRBJ1-1; 8 nucleotides line up with TRBD1. The germline V gene encodes CDR1 LNHDA and CDR2 SQIVND (reference sequence). CDR3 length: 15 residues. V shed 3 bases, J shed 0 bases, and the junction held 3 bases outside the gene matches. The CDR3 sequence: CASSIGQGVNTEAFF. For the CDR3, the DNA is TGTGCCAGTAGTATCGGACAGGGAGTGAACACTGAAGCTTTCTTT.

The chain couples TRBV5-6 to TRBJ2-5; the D gene is possibly TRBD1 (6 bases). Trimming removed 5 bases at V and 1 base at J, with 15 bases between. The germline V gene encodes CDR1 SGHDT and CDR2 YYEEEE. The CDR3 has 15 amino acids. CDR3 sequence: CASSLDRLLQETQYF. The CDR3, as DNA: TGTGCCAGCAGTCTTGACAGGCTCCTCCAAGAGACCCAGTACTTC.

This clone is a singleton in its sample. The rearrangement joins TRBV6-1 to TRBJ2-2; D uncertain. The CDR3 is made up of 11 amino acids. Trimming removed 8 bases from V and 5 bases from J, with 6 bases in between. Germline assignment: CDR1 MNHNS and CDR2 SASEGT. This CDR3 is CASVSTGELFF. The CDR3 DNA reads TGTGCCAGCGTCAGTACCGGGGAGCTGTTTTTT.

The genes are TRBV27 and TRBJ2-1; D may correspond to TRBD1 or TRBD2 (6 bases each). CDR3 length: 15 residues. Trimming stripped 3 bases from V and 6 bases from J, with 15 bases between. The V gene's germline CDR1 is MNHEY and CDR2 SMNVEV (reference sequence). This chain's CDR3 is CASSFWGALGNEQFF. As DNA, the CDR3 is TGTGCCAGCAGTTTTTGGGGGGCGTTGGGCAATGAGCAGTTCTTC.

V and J are TRBV4-2 and TRBJ1-5; D is undetermined. Germline assignment: CDR1 LGHNA and CDR2 YNFKEQ. Trimming stripped 0 bases from V and 0 bases from J, with 9 bases between. CDR3 length: 16 amino acids. In DNA, the CDR3 is TGTGCCAGCAGCCAAGATGTTGTTAATAGCAATCAGCCCCAGCATTTT. The encoded protein is CASSQDVVNSNQPQHF.